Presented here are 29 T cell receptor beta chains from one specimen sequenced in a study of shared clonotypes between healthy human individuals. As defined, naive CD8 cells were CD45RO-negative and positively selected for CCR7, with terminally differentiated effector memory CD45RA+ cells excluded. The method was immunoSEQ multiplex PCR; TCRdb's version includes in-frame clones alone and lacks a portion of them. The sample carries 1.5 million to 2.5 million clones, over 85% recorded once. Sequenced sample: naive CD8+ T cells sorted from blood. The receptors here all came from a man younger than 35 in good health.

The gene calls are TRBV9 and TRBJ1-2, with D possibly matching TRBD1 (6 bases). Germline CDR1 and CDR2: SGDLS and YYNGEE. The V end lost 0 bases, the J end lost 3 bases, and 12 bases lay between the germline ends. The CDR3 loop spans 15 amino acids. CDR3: CASSVAGAPYYGYTF. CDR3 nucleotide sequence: TGTGCCAGCAGCGTAGCAGGGGCGCCTTACTATGGCTACACCTTC.

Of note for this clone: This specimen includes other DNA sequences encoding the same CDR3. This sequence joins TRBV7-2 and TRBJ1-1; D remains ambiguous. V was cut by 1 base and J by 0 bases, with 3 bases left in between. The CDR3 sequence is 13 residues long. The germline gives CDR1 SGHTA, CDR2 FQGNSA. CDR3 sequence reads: CASSLELNTEAFF. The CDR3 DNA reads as TGTGCCAGCAGCTTAGAGCTGAACACTGAAGCTTTCTTT.

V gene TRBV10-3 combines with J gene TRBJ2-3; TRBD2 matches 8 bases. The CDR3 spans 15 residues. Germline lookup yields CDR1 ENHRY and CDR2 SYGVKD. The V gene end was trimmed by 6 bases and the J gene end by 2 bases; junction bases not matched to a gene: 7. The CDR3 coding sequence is TGTGCCATCAGGGCAACGGGAGGGTCCACAGATACGCAGTATTTT. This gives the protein CAIRATGGSTDTQYF.

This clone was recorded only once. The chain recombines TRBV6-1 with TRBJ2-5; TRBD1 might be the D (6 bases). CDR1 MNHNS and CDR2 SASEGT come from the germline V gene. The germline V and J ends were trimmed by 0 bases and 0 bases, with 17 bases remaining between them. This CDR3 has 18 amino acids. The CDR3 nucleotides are TGTGCCAGCAGTGAAGCGATGACAGGACACACGTACCAAGAGACCCAGTACTTC. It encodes CASSEAMTGHTYQETQYF.

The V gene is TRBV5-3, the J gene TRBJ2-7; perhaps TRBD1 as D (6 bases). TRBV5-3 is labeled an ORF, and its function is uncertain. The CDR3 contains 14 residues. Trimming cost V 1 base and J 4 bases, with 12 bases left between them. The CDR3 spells CARSLWQGSYEQYF. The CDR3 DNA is TGTGCCAGAAGCTTGTGGCAGGGGAGTTACGAGCAGTACTTC.

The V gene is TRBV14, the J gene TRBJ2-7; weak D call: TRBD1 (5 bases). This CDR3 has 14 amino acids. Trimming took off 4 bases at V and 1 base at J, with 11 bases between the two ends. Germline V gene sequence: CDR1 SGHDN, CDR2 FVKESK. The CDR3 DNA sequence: TGTGCCAGCAGCCCGCTTGGGGCTTCCTACGAGCAGTACTTC. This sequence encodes CASSPLGASYEQYF.

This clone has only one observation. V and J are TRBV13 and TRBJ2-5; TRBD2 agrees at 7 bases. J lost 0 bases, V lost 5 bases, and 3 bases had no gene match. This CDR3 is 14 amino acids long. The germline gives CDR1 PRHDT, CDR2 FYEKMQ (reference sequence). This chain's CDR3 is CASSPGGYQETQYF. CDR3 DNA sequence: TGTGCCAGCAGCCCGGGGGGTTACCAAGAGACCCAGTACTTC.

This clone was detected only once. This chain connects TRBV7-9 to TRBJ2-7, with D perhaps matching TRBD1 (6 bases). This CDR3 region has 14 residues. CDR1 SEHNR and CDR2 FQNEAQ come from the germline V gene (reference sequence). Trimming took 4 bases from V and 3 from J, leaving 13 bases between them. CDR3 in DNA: TGTGCCAGCAGCTCCCGGACAGCTGGCTACGAGCAGTACTTC. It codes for CASSSRTAGYEQYF.

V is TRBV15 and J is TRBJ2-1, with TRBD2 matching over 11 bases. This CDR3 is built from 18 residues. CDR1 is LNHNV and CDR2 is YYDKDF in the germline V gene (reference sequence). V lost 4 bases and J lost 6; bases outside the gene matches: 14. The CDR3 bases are TGTGCCACCAGCAAATTAACCTTAGCGGGGGGGTTTGTCAATGAGCAGTTCTTC. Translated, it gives CATSKLTLAGGFVNEQFF.

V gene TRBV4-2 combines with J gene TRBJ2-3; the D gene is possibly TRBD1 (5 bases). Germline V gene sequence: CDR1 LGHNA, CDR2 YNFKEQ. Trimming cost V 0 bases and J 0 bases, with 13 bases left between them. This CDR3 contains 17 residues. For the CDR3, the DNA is TGTGCCAGCAGCCAAGATGGTAGGGGCTCTAGCACAGATACGCAGTATTTT. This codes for CASSQDGRGSSTDTQYF.

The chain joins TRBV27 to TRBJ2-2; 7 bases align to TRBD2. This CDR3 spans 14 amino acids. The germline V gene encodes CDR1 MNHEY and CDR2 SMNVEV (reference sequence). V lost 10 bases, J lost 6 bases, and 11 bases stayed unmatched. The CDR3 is CATARGENPGELFF. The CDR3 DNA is TGTGCCACCGCCCGGGGGGAGAATCCCGGGGAGCTGTTTTTT.

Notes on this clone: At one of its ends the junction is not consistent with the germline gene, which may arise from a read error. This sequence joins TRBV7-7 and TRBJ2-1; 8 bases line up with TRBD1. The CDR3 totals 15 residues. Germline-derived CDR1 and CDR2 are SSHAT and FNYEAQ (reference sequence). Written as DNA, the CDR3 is TGTGCTAGCAGTTTTCGGACAGGGCCCTACAATGAGCAGTTCTTC. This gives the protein CASSFRTGPYNEQFF.

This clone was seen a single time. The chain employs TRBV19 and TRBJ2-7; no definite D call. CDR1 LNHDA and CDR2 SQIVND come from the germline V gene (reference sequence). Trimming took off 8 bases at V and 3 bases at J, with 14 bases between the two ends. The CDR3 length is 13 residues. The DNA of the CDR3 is TGTGCCAGTTCCTATGGTCAGGACTACGAGCAGTACTTC. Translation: CASSYGQDYEQYF.

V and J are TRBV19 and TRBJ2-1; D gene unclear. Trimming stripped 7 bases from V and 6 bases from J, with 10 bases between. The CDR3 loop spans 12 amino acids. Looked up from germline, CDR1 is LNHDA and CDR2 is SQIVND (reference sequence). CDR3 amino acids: CASNLMGNEQFF. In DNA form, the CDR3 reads TGTGCCAGTAACCTAATGGGCAATGAGCAGTTCTTC.

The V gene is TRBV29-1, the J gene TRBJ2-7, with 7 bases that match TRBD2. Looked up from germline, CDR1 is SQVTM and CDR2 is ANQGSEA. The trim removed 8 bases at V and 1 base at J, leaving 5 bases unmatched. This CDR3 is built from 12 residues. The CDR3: CSLGGGSYEQYF. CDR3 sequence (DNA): TGCAGCCTTGGGGGAGGGTCCTACGAGCAGTACTTC.

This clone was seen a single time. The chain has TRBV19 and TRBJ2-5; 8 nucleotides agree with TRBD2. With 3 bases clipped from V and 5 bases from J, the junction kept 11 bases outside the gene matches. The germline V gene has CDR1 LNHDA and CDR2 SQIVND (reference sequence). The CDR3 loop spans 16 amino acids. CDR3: CASSMLLAGPQETQYF. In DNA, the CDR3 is TGTGCCAGTAGTATGCTTCTAGCGGGTCCTCAGGAGACCCAGTACTTC.

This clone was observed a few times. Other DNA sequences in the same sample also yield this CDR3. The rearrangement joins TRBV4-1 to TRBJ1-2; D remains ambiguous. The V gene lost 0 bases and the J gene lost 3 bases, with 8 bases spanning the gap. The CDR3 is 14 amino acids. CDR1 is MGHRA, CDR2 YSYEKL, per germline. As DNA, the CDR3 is TGCGCCAGCAGCCAAGATCGGACGGACTATGGCTACACCTTC. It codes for CASSQDRTDYGYTF.

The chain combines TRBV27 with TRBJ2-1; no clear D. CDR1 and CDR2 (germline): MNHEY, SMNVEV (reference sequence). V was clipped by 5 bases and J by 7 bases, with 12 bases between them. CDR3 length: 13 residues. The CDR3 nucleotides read TGTGCCAGCAGTACGGACGTGTTTAATGAGCAGTTCTTC. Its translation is CASSTDVFNEQFF.

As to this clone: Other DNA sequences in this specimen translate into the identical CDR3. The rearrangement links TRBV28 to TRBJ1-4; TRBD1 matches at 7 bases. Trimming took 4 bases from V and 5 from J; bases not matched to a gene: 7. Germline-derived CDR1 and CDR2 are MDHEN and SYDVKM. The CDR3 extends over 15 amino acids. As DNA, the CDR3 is TGTGCCAGCAGTTCTCCGGAGGGGGCGAATGAAAAACTGTTTTTT. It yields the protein CASSSPEGANEKLFF.

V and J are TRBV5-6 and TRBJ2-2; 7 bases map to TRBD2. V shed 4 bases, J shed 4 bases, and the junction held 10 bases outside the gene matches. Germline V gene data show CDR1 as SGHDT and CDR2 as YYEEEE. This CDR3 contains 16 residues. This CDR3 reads CASSPEAREGTGELFF. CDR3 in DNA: TGTGCCAGCAGCCCGGAGGCCAGGGAGGGCACCGGGGAGCTGTTTTTT.

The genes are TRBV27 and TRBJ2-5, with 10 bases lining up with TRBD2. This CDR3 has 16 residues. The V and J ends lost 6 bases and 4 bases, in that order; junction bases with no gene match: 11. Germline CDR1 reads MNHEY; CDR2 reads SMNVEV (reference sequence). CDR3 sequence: CASSSVAGGGGETQYF. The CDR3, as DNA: TGTGCCAGCAGCTCGGTAGCGGGAGGCGGGGGAGAGACCCAGTACTTC.

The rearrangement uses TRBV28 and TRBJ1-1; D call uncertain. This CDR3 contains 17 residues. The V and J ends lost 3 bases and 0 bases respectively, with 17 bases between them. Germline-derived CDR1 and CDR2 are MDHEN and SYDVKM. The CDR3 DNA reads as TGTGCCAGCAGTTTCTTCAGACGGGAAACTATGAACACTGAAGCTTTCTTT. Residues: CASSFFRRETMNTEAFF.

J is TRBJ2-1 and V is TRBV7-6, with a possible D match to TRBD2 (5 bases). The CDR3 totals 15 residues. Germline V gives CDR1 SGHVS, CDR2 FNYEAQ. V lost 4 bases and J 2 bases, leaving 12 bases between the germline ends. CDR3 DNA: TGTGCCAGCAGCTCGGGGATGTACCCCTACAATGAGCAGTTCTTC. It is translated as CASSSGMYPYNEQFF.

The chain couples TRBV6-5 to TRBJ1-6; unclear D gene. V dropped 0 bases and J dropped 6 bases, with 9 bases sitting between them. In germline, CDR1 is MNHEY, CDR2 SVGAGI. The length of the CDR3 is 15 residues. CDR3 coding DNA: TGTGCCAGCAGTTACTCCCCGACCGTTAATTCACCCCTCCACTTT. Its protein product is CASSYSPTVNSPLHF.

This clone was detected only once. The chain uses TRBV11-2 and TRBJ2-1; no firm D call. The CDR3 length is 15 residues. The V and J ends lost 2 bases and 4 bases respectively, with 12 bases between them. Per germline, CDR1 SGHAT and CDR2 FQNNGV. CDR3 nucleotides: TGTGCCAGCAGCTTACCAATTGGTAAATACAATGAGCAGTTCTTC. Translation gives CASSLPIGKYNEQFF.

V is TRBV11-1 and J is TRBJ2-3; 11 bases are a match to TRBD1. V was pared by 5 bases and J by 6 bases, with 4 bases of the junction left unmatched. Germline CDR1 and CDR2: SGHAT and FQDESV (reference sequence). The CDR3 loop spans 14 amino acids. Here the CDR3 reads CASSLGQGADTQYF. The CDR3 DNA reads TGTGCCAGCAGCCTCGGACAGGGGGCCGATACGCAGTATTTT.

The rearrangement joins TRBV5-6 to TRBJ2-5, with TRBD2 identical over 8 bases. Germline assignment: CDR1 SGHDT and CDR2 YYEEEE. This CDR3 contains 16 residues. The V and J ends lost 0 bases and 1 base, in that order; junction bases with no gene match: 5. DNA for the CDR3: TGTGCCAGCAGCTTGGCCGAGCGGGAGTTCCAAGAGACCCAGTACTTC. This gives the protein CASSLAEREFQETQYF.

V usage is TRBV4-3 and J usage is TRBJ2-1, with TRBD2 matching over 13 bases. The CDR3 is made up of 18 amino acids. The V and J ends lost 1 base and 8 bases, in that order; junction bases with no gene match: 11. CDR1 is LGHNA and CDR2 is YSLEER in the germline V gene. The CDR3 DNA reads TGCGCCAGCAGCCAAGGGGTTTACGGACTAGCGGGAGTATATGAGCAGTTCTTC. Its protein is CASSQGVYGLAGVYEQFF.

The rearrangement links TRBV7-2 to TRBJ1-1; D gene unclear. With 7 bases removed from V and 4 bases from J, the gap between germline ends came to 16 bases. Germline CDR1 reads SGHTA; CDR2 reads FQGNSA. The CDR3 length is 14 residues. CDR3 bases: TGTGCCAGCACCCTTATGGGAGGAATCACTGAAGCTTTCTTT. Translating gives CASTLMGGITEAFF.